The clone carrying this T cell receptor beta chain showed up many times. The antigen is unknown. The sample is drawn from a study of prognosis after radiotherapy for stage I lung cancer. Study-wide context: Radiotherapy: SBRT, 3 to 5 fractions, biologically effective dose at least 100 Gy.

Study results and caveats: Between patients with and without metastases, TRBV and TRBJ gene usage reportedly differed.

The CDR3 contains 10 residues. The ends were cut back, 8 bases at V and 5 bases at J, with 6 bases in the middle. CDR1 and CDR2 from the germline V gene are MNHNS and SASEGT. The study amplified the TCR beta CDR3 region from genomic DNA. This amplification was carried out by two rounds of multiplex PCR. Primers specific to each TRBV and TRBJ gene drove first-round PCR. A second round of PCR was carried out using universal primers. TCRdb passed the multiplex PCR reads through MiXCR, listing each CDR3 protein once. In the table there are roughly 17,000 distinct CDR3 sequences, around 30% of which are singletons.

The chain employs TRBV6-1 and TRBJ2-5, with D tentatively TRBD1 or TRBD2 (5 bases each). The sample here was PBMCs, taken before or after stereotactic body radiation therapy (not recorded which). The source of this sequence is a donor over 45 with non-small cell lung cancer. The CDR3 coding sequence is TGTGCCAGCGGGACGGAGACCCAGTACTTC. It yields the protein CASGTETQYF.